What follows describes a single T cell receptor (beta chain). This record belongs to a study of blood T cell repertoires in COVID-19. Per the study methods: How many nucleated cells were present was estimated from reference gene primer amplification. The repertoire was sequenced with immunoSEQ multiplex PCR; TCRdb's copy has only in-frame clones and lacks some. That table furnishes V, J and clone size, whereas the DNA furnished D and trimming. Of approximately 270,000 clones in the sample, 80% to 90% are singletons; the top ten hold over 1.5%. This receptor was identified in a woman between 45 and 60 years old who had recovered from COVID-19. The sample was PBMCs or T cells enriched from blood (not recorded which).

The CDR3 region has the DNA TGTGCCAGCAGTGAGGGAGGGGAAGTAGACACCTTC. Translating gives CASSEGGEVDTF. The gene calls are TRBV2 and TRBJ1-2; tentative D call: TRBD1 (5 bases). CDR3 length: 12 residues. Looked up from germline, CDR1 is SNHLY and CDR2 is FYNNEI. V was shortened by 3 bases and J by 12 bases, with 14 bases between the two germline ends.